This T cell receptor beta chain was captured in a study of T-cell reconstitution after alpha-beta-depleted transplantation in children. Study results and caveats: Roughly two months post-transplant, alpha-beta T cells reportedly originated from several hundred graft clones that had expanded.

A library of TCRbeta sequences, prepared with unique molecular identifiers, was generated. TCRdb re-analysed the PCR reads in MiXCR, keeping a single row per CDR3 protein. The table has 350,000 to 500,000 distinct CDR3 sequences, around two fifths seen once; the top ten hold roughly a quarter. Worth noting for this clonotype: Its antigen remains unidentified. A much larger clone lies one base from this, so it may be a read error.

CDR3 size: 16 residues. The germline gives CDR1 SGHVS, CDR2 FNYEAQ. This sequence joins TRBV7-6 and TRBJ2-3; 11 positions agree with TRBD2. This sequence was found in a girl aged 2 to 9 with aplastic anemia, due to receive a stem cell transplant. The starting material was PBMCs, obtained before TCRalphabeta/CD19-depleted stem cell transplant. CDR3 protein: CSSSFRLAGKSDTQYF. Here the CDR3 DNA reads TGTTCCAGCAGTTTTCGACTAGCGGGAAAGTCAGATACGCAGTATTTT. The variable domain in full, with the rest retrieved from reference TRBV7-6 and TRBJ2-3, is GAGVSQSPRYKVTKRGQDVALRCDPISGHVSLYWYRQALGQGPEFLTYFNYEAQQDKSGLPNDRFSAERPEGSISTLTIQRTEQRDSAMYRCSSSFRLAGKSDTQYFGPGTRLTVL.